This is a list of T cell receptor beta chains from one sample in a study of beta chain features in type 1 diabetes. Profiled with immunoSEQ multiplex PCR; TCRdb holds only in-frame clones, not every one. The sample has 40,000 to 45,000 clones, over 50% seen once. The specimen sequenced was Tregs from blood. The receptors come from a woman aged 18-29 years in good health. The CDR3 runs from the conserved cysteine through the conserved F or W. A D gene is named only where the DNA matches it firmly. Clone size is stated in some rows and not others, as once, few, many or a class when expanded.

cdr3_length	j_call	v_call	d_call	clone_size	cdr3_aa	cdr3_nt
17	TRBJ2-6	TRBV18	-	-	CASSPKNRISGANVLTF	TGTGCCAGCTCACCAAAAAACAGAATCTCTGGGGCCAACGTCCTGACTTTC
17	TRBJ1-1	TRBV5-1	-	-	CASSFGGGPSFRTEAFF	TGCGCCAGCAGCTTCGGGGGGGGACCTTCTTTCCGCACTGAAGCTTTCTTT
13	TRBJ2-7	TRBV5-1	-	few	CASSRQYAYEQYF	TGCGCCAGCAGCCGACAGTATGCCTACGAGCAGTACTTC
15	TRBJ1-5	TRBV9	-	-	CASSAADLGNQPQHF	TGTGCCAGCAGTGCAGCCGATCTAGGCAATCAGCCCCAGCATTTT
16	TRBJ1-1	TRBV27	TRBD1	-	CATNKGSGTENTEAFF	TGTGCCACAAATAAAGGTTCCGGGACAGAGAACACTGAAGCTTTCTTT
15	TRBJ2-3	TRBV27	-	once	CASRTEPYGTDTQYF	TGTGCCAGCAGGACGGAGCCCTACGGGACAGATACGCAGTATTTT
13	TRBJ2-1	TRBV15	-	-	CATSGGLRNEQFF	TGTGCCACCAGCGGGGGACTCCGCAATGAGCAGTTCTTC
14	TRBJ2-3	TRBV5-1	-	few	CASSSGGPGDTQYF	TGCGCCAGCAGCTCAGGAGGCCCCGGGGATACGCAGTATTTT
13	TRBJ2-2	TRBV11-2	TRBD1	-	CASNRQGSGELFF	TGTGCCAGCAACCGACAGGGATCCGGGGAGCTGTTTTTT
13	TRBJ1-2	TRBV28	-	-	CASGGQANYGYTF	TGTGCCAGCGGAGGGCAGGCTAACTATGGCTACACCTTC
13	TRBJ1-5	TRBV6-5	-	-	CASSDRRGSPQHF	TGTGCCAGCAGTGACAGGAGAGGAAGTCCCCAGCATTTT
18	TRBJ2-6	TRBV7-2	-	-	CASSLRPGGPSGANVLTF	TGTGCCAGCAGCTTAAGACCCGGCGGCCCCTCTGGGGCCAACGTCCTGACTTTC
14	TRBJ1-5	TRBV5-5	-	-	CASSAGVSNQPQHF	TGTGCCAGCAGCGCCGGAGTTAGCAATCAGCCCCAGCATTTT
15	TRBJ2-1	TRBV28	TRBD2	-	CASIKSGRAGNEQFF	TGTGCCAGCATCAAAAGCGGGAGGGCCGGGAATGAGCAGTTCTTC
14	TRBJ1-6	TRBV7-8	TRBD1	-	CASSSDRGNSPLHF	TGTGCCAGCAGTTCGGACAGGGGAAATTCACCCCTCCACTTT
14	TRBJ1-2	TRBV7-8	-	-	CASSPQVLLGGYTF	TGTGCCAGCAGCCCGCAGGTCCTTTTGGGTGGCTACACCTTC
16	TRBJ1-1	TRBV10-3	TRBD1	-	CAISDSITGVWTEAFF	TGTGCCATCAGTGACTCAATTACAGGGGTCTGGACTGAAGCTTTCTTT
18	TRBJ2-5	TRBV5-1	TRBD1	few	CASSSSRAGGQIYETQYF	TGCGCCAGCAGCTCCTCCAGGGCAGGGGGCCAAATTTATGAGACCCAGTACTTC
13	TRBJ1-2	TRBV4-3	TRBD1	few	CASSQPTGGGYTF	TGCGCCAGCAGCCAACCGACAGGGGGTGGCTACACCTTC
14	TRBJ2-1	TRBV6-5	-	-	CASSYSFSVMAPFF	TGTGCCAGCAGTTACTCGTTCAGCGTAATGGCTCCGTTCTTC
17	TRBJ2-1	TRBV4-1	TRBD2	-	CASSRDPIAGGPNEQFF	TGCGCCAGCAGCCGAGACCCTATAGCGGGAGGCCCCAATGAGCAGTTCTTC
16	TRBJ2-4	TRBV7-6	-	-	CASSPVAGAAKNIQYF	TGTGCCAGCAGCCCGGTGGCGGGGGCAGCCAAAAACATTCAGTACTTC
12	TRBJ2-5	TRBV27	-	-	CASRKGVETQYF	TGTGCCAGCAGAAAGGGGGTCGAGACCCAGTACTTC
14	TRBJ2-1	TRBV28	-	-	CASSPTGSYNEQFF	TGTGCCAGCAGTCCAACGGGGTCCTACAATGAGCAGTTCTTC
13	TRBJ2-1	TRBV7-2	-	-	CASKAGSYNEQFF	TGTGCCAGCAAAGCCGGGAGCTACAATGAGCAGTTCTTC
12	TRBJ2-7	TRBV11-3	TRBD1	-	CASSLGDRAQYF	TGTGCCAGCAGCTTAGGGGACAGGGCCCAGTACTTC
13	TRBJ2-2	TRBV7-9	-	-	CASSLQGTGELFF	TGTGCCAGCAGCTTACAGGGAACCGGGGAGCTGTTTTTT
15	TRBJ2-7	TRBV4-3	-	-	CASSQNRFERARQYF	TGCGCCAGCAGCCAGAACAGGTTTGAAAGGGCTCGGCAGTACTTC
16	TRBJ2-7	TRBV7-9	TRBD1	-	CASSRDRAGASYEQYF	TGTGCCAGCAGTAGAGACAGGGCAGGAGCCTCCTACGAGCAGTACTTC
14	TRBJ1-2	TRBV25-1	TRBD1	-	CASSPTGGIGGYTF	TGTGCCAGCAGTCCCACAGGGGGCATCGGGGGCTACACCTTC
16	TRBJ2-3	TRBV5-1	TRBD2	-	CASSLSGLAGTDTQYF	TGCGCCAGCAGCTTGTCCGGACTAGCTGGCACAGATACGCAGTATTTT
14	TRBJ2-7	TRBV6-1	-	-	CASSLRGGFYEQYF	TGTGCCAGCAGTCTAAGAGGTGGGTTCTACGAGCAGTACTTC
15	TRBJ1-1	TRBV18	-	few	CASSPESGGRTEAFF	TGTGCCAGCTCACCGGAGAGCGGGGGCAGGACTGAAGCTTTCTTT
15	TRBJ1-5	TRBV2	-	-	CASSTDTSSNQPQHF	TGTGCCAGCAGTACCGACACCTCCAGCAATCAGCCCCAGCATTTT
14	TRBJ2-2	TRBV19	TRBD2	-	CASSTGLARRELFF	TGTGCCAGTAGTACGGGACTAGCGAGGCGGGAGCTGTTTTTT
15	TRBJ2-1	TRBV18	-	few	CASSRNREPSREQFF	TGTGCCAGCTCACGTAACCGGGAGCCCTCGCGTGAGCAGTTCTTC
17	TRBJ2-1	TRBV4-2	TRBD2	few	CASSQDRASGPTNEQFF	TGTGCCAGCAGCCAAGACAGGGCTAGCGGGCCCACGAATGAGCAGTTCTTC
16	TRBJ1-1	TRBV28	-	few	CASSLGQGHRNTEAFF	TGTGCCAGCAGTTTAGGCCAGGGTCATAGGAACACTGAAGCTTTCTTT
10	TRBJ1-4	TRBV6-1	-	-	CASRAEKLFF	TGTGCCAGCAGGGCAGAAAAACTGTTTTTT
13	TRBJ2-7	TRBV15	-	few	CATSRGGDWGLYF	TGTGCCACCAGCAGGGGCGGCGATTGGGGACTGTACTTC
15	TRBJ1-2	TRBV27	-	few	CASSPLAGVGYGYTF	TGTGCCAGCAGTCCCCTGGCTGGAGTGGGCTATGGCTACACCTTC
14	TRBJ2-7	TRBV15	-	-	CATKTTHSSYEQYF	TGTGCCACCAAAACGACACATAGCTCCTACGAGCAGTACTTC
15	TRBJ2-3	TRBV7-8	-	-	CASSPRALKGDTQYF	TGTGCCAGCAGCCCGCGGGCCCTAAAAGGGGATACGCAGTATTTT
16	TRBJ1-5	TRBV6-4	-	-	CASSQRPRRGIQPQHF	TGTGCCAGCAGCCAACGCCCCCGCAGGGGTATCCAGCCCCAGCATTTT
17	TRBJ2-1	TRBV7-9	TRBD2	few	CASSLERTGLADNEQFF	TGTGCCAGCAGCTTAGAACGTACGGGACTAGCGGACAATGAGCAGTTCTTC
14	TRBJ1-4	TRBV5-6	-	-	CASSLVSADEKLFF	TGTGCCAGCAGCTTAGTTTCCGCGGATGAAAAACTGTTTTTT
11	TRBJ2-7	TRBV7-9	-	-	CASSSKREQYF	TGTGCCAGCAGCAGCAAGCGGGAGCAGTACTTC
15	TRBJ2-7	TRBV2	TRBD1	once	CASSDRTGVLHEQYF	TGTGCCAGCAGTGATCGGACAGGGGTACTCCACGAGCAGTACTTC
16	TRBJ1-6	TRBV7-2	-	-	CASSSPVQGWNSPLHF	TGTGCCAGCAGCTCCCCCGTACAGGGCTGGAATTCACCCCTCCACTTT
14	TRBJ2-6	TRBV6-5	-	-	CASRRSTGANVLTF	TGTGCCAGCAGAAGGAGTACTGGGGCCAACGTCCTGACTTTC